This T cell receptor (beta chain) was retrieved from a study of blood T cell repertoires in COVID-19. For the study at large: Specimens from acute and convalescent COVID-19 originated in the United States, Italy and Spain. Nucleic acid was either cDNA or gDNA, and it came from T cells, B-cell-depleted T cells, or PBMCs.

CDR3 length: 17 residues. The germline V gene has CDR1 SQVTM and CDR2 ANQGSEA. V was pared by 4 bases and J by 4 bases, with 15 bases of the junction left unmatched. Clones were sequenced by immunoSEQ multiplex PCR, and TCRdb holds only the in-frame ones, with some missing. This sample has just over 35,000 clones, with about 85% found just once. Sequencing was done on a sample of peripheral blood. This sequence joins TRBV29-1 and TRBJ2-7; 11 positions agree with TRBD1. This sequence originates from a man aged 60-69 years with acute or convalescent COVID-19. This CDR3 is CSVVEGQGARGLYEQYF. In DNA, the CDR3 is TGCAGCGTTGTCGAAGGACAGGGGGCGCGAGGTTTGTACGAGCAGTACTTC.